These T cell receptor beta chains were read from a single sample in a study of blood T cell repertoires in COVID-19. The method was immunoSEQ multiplex PCR; TCRdb's version includes in-frame clones alone and lacks a portion of them. The table has roughly 150,000 clones, roughly 80% seen once; the top ten hold less than 4%. The sequenced sample consisted of PBMCs or T cells enriched from blood (not recorded which). These receptors originate from a woman aged 60-75 years who had recovered from COVID-19. The CDR3 runs from the conserved cysteine through the conserved F or W. Fields, in order: CDR3 length, clone size, D gene, V gene, J gene, CDR3 DNA, CDR3 protein. D genes are given only for firm matches. Some rows mark clone size as missing; the rest say once, few, many or name a class of expanded clone.

>15|NA|NA|TRBV6-6|TRBJ2-7
TGTGCCAGCAGTTTAAAGGGGGAGCTTAACTACGAGCAGTACTTC
CASSLKGELNYEQYF
>15|NA|NA|TRBV7-9|TRBJ2-2
TGTGCCAGCACCGAATCCCAAACCAGAAGCGGGGAGCTGTTTTTT
CASTESQTRSGELFF
>13|few|NA|TRBV30|TRBJ1-5
TGTGCCTGGAAAGACAATAGCAATCAGCCCCAGCATTTT
CAWKDNSNQPQHF
>15|NA|NA|TRBV24-1|TRBJ2-2
TGTGCCACCAGTGATGATGGGGAAGGGGCCGGGGAGCTGTTTTTT
CATSDDGEGAGELFF
>14|NA|TRBD1|TRBV5-6|TRBJ1-6
TGTGCCAGCAGCTTATACAGGGGGCGGACACCCCTCCACTTT
CASSLYRGRTPLHF
>13|NA|NA|TRBV7-6|TRBJ1-6
TGTGCCAGCAGCCCGGTCCCTAATTCACCCCTCCACTTT
CASSPVPNSPLHF
>17|once|NA|TRBV12-2|TRBJ1-4
TGTGCAAGTCGGAAGGCCTGTACCGGGGTTGCTAATGAAAAACTGTTTTTT
CASRKACTGVANEKLFF
>16|NA|TRBD2|TRBV19|TRBJ2-3
TGTGCCAGTAGTATAGATGCGGGGGGGCCCCAGGATACGCAGTATTTT
CASSIDAGGPQDTQYF
>14|once|NA|TRBV19|TRBJ1-1
TGTGCCACAATGGCGGGGCGTGGGAACACTGAAGCTTTCTTT
CATMAGRGNTEAFF
>15|NA|NA|TRBV9|TRBJ2-2
TGTGCCAGCAGCGATCTAGCTGCGAACACCGGGGAGCTGTTTTTT
CASSDLAANTGELFF
>12|NA|NA|TRBV27|TRBJ2-4
TGTGCCAGCAGTCCTTTAGCCGGCATTCAGTACTTC
CASSPLAGIQYF
>15|NA|NA|TRBV7-2|TRBJ1-1
TGTGCCAGCAGCTTAGTCGTAGGGGGGGGAACTGAAGCTTTCTTT
CASSLVVGGGTEAFF
>14|NA|NA|TRBV4-1|TRBJ1-5
TGCGCCAGCAGCCAAGCTCAGGGTGGCCAGCCCCAGCATTTT
CASSQAQGGQPQHF
>15|NA|NA|TRBV27|TRBJ2-7
TGTGCCAGCAGTTTATCACGGGGGGACACCTACGAGCAGTACTTC
CASSLSRGDTYEQYF
>14|NA|TRBD1|TRBV7-2|TRBJ2-7
TGTGCCAGCAGCGCAGACAGGGGGCGAGAAGAGCAGTACTTC
CASSADRGREEQYF
>17|NA|TRBD1|TRBV12-5|TRBJ1-6
TGTGCTAGTGGTTTGGGACAGGGGAGGGGTTCTAATTCACCCCTCCACTTT
CASGLGQGRGSNSPLHF